The clone carrying this TCR beta chain was seen once. No antigen is known for it. It was by quantitative 5'-RACE with molecular barcodes that TCR beta libraries were made. TCRdb independently ran MiXCR on the 5' RACE reads; one entry per CDR3 protein. In the table there are more than 600,000 distinct CDR3 sequences, under 20% of which are singletons. Trimming cost V 4 bases and J 11 bases, with 15 bases left between them. Germline CDR1 reads MNHEY; CDR2 reads SVGAGI. This CDR3 has 13 amino acids. These data belong to a study of CD8 T cells in ankylosing spondylitis. General observations from the study: Clones tied to disease were said to be significantly enriched in matched ankylosing spondylitis synovial fluid. Seemingly distinctive of ankylosing spondylitis blood was a TCR beta motif formed by eight highly homologous variants.

The chain has TRBV6-5 and TRBJ1-5; a possible D gene is TRBD1 (6 bases). The TCR was taken from a male donor with ankylosing spondylitis. Sequences were obtained from blood, either unsorted or a sorted T cell fraction (not recorded which). CDR3 bases: TGTGCCAGCAGTTTAACAGGGAAACAGTCCCAGCATTTT. Translation gives CASSLTGKQSQHF.